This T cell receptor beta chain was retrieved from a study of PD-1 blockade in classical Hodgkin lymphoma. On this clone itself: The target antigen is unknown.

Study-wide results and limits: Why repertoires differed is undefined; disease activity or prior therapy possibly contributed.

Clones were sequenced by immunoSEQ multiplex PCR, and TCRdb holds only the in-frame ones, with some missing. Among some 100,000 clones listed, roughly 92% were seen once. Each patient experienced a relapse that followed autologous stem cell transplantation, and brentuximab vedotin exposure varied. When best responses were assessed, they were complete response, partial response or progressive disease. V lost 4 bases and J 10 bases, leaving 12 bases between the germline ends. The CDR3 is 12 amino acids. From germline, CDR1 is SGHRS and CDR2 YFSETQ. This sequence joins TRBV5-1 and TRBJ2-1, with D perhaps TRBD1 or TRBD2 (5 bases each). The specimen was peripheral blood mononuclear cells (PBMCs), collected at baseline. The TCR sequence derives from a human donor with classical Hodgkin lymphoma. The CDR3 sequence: CASSPRWDEQFF. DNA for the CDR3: TGCGCCAGCAGCCCGCGGTGGGACGAGCAGTTCTTC.